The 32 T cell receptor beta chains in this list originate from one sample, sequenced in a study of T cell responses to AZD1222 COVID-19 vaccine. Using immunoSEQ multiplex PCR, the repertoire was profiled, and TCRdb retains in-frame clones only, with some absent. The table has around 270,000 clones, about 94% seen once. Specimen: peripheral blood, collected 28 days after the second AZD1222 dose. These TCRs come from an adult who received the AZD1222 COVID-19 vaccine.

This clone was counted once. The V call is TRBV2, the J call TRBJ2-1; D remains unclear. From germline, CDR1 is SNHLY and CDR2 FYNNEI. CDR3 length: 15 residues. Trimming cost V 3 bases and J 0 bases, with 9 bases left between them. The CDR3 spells CASSETRSSYNEQFF. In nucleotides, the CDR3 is TGTGCCAGCAGTGAGACCAGGAGCTCCTACAATGAGCAGTTCTTC.

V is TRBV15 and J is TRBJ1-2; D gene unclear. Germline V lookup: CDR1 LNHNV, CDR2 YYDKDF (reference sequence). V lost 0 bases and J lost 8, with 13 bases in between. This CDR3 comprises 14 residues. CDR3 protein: CATSRDPGRGGYTF. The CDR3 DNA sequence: TGTGCCACCAGCAGAGATCCAGGCCGCGGAGGCTACACCTTC.

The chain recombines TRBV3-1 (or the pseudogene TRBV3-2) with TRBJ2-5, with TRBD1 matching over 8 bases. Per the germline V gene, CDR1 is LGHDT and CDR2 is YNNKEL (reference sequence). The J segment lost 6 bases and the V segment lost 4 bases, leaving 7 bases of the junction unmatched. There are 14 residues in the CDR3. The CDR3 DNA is TGTGCCAGCAGCCTAGGGACAGGTGGGAAGACCCAGTACTTC. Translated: CASSLGTGGKTQYF.

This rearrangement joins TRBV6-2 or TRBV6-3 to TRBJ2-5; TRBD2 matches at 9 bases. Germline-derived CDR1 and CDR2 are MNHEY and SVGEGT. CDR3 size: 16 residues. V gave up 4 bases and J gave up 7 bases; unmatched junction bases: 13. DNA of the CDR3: TGTGCCAGCAGTTTCTACGGAGTAGCGGGGGCCCGGACCCAGTACTTC. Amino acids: CASSFYGVAGARTQYF.

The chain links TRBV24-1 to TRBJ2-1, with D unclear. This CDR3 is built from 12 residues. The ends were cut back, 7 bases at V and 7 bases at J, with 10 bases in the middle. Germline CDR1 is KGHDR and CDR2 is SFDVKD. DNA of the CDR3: TGTGCCACCAGCCCACTGGGGAATGAGCAGTTCTTC. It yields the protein CATSPLGNEQFF.

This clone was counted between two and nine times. As DNA, the CDR3 is TGTGCCACCAGGACTAGCGGGGGACTTGACACCGGGGAGCTGTTTTTT. Translated: CATRTSGGLDTGELFF. The rearrangement uses TRBV10-3 and TRBJ2-2; 13 nucleotides align to TRBD2. The CDR3 is 16 residues long. Germline V gene lookup returns CDR1 ENHRY and CDR2 SYGVKD. Trimming cost V 10 bases and J 3 bases; bases outside gene matches: 8.

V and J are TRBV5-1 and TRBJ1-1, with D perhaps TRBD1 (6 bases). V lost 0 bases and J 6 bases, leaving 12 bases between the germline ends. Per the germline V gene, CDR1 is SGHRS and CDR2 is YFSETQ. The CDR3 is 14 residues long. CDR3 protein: CASSLERGRAEAFF. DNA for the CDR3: TGCGCCAGCAGCTTGGAAAGGGGGAGGGCTGAAGCTTTCTTT.

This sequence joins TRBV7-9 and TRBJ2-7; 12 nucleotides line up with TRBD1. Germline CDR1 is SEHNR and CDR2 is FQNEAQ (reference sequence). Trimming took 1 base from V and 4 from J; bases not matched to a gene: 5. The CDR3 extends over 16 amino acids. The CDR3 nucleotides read TGTGCCAGCAGCTTAGGCCGGGACAGGGGGCGATACGAGCAGTACTTC. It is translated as CASSLGRDRGRYEQYF.

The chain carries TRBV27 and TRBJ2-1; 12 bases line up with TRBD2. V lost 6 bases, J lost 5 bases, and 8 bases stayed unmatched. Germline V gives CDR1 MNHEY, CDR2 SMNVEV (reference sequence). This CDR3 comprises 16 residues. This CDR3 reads CASSRPTSGRNNEQFF. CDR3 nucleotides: TGTGCCAGCAGCCGTCCCACTAGCGGGAGGAACAATGAGCAGTTCTTC.

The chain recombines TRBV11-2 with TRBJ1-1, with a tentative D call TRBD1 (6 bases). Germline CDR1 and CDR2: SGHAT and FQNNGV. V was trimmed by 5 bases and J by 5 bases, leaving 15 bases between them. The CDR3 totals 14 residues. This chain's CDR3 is CASSLATGRTEAFF. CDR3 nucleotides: TGTGCCAGCAGCCTGGCTACAGGGCGAACTGAAGCTTTCTTT.

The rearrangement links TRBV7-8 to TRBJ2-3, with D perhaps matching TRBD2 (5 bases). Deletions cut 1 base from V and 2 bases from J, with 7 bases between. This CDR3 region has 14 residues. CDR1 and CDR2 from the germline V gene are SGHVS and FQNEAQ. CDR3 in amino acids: CASSLGAVTDTQYF. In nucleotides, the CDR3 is TGTGCCAGCAGCTTAGGAGCGGTCACAGATACGCAGTATTTT.

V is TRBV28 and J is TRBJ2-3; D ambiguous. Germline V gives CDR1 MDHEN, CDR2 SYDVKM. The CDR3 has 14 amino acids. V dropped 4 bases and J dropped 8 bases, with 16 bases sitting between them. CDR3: CASSYQPRYGTQYF. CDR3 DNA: TGTGCCAGCAGTTACCAACCGCGGTACGGTACGCAGTATTTT. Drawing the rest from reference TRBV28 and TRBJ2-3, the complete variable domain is DVKVTQSSRYLVKRTGEKVFLECVQDMDHENMFWYRQDPGLGLRLIYFSYDVKMKEKGDIPEGYSVSREKKERFSLILESASTNQTSMYLCASSYQPRYGTQYFGPGTRLTVL.

CDR3: CASNLPGGTEAFF. For the CDR3, the DNA is TGTGCCAGTAACCTACCCGGAGGCACTGAAGCTTTCTTT. The genes are TRBV5-4 and TRBJ1-1; D is unresolved. Looked up from germline, CDR1 is SGHNT and CDR2 is YYREEE (reference sequence). Between the trimmed V and J ends, which lost 8 bases and 4 bases, there was a span of 15 bases. The CDR3 is made up of 13 amino acids.

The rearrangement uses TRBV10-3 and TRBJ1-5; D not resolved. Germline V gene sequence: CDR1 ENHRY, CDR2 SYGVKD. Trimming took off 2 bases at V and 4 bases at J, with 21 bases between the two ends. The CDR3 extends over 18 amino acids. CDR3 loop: CAISEPGIGPIPNQPQHF. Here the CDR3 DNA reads TGTGCCATCAGTGAGCCGGGAATTGGGCCAATTCCGAATCAGCCCCAGCATTTT.

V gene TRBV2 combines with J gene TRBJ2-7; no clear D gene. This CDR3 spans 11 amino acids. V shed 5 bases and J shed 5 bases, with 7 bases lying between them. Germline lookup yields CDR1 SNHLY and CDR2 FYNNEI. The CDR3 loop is CASSWINEQYF. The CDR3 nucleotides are TGTGCCAGCAGTTGGATTAACGAGCAGTACTTC. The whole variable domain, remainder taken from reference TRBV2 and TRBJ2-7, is EPEVTQTPSHQVTQMGQEVILRCVPISNHLYFYWYRQILGQKVEFLVSFYNNEISEKSEIFDDQFSVERPDGSNFTLKIRSTKLEDSAMYFCASSWINEQYFGPGTRLTVT.

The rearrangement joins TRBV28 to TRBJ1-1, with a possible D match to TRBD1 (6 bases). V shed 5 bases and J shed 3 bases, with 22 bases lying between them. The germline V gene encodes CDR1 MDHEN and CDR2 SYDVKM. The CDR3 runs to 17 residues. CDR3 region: CASSPPRGSRSDTEAFF. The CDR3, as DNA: TGTGCCAGCAGTCCCCCGAGGGGGTCTAGGTCAGACACTGAAGCTTTCTTT.

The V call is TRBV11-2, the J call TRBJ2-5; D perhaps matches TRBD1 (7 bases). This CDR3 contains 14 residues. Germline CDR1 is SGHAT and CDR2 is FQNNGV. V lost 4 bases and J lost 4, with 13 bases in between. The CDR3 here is CASSSGGLRETQYF. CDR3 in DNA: TGTGCCAGCAGCTCAGGGGGACTCAGAGAGACCCAGTACTTC. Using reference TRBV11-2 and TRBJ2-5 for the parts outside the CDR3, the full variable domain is EAGVAQSPRYKIIEKRQSVAFWCNPISGHATLYWYQQILGQGPKLLIQFQNNGVVDDSQLPKDRFSAERLKGVDSTLKIQPAKLEDSAVYLCASSSGGLRETQYFGPGTRLLVL.

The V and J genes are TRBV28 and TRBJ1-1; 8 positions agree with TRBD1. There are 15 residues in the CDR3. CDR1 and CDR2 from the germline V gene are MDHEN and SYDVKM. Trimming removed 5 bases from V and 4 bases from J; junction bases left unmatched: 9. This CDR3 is CASSPRTGRFTEAFF. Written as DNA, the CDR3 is TGTGCCAGCAGTCCGAGGACAGGGAGGTTCACTGAAGCTTTCTTT.

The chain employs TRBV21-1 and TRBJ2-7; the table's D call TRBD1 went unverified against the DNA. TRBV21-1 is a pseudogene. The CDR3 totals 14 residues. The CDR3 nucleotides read TGTGCCAGCAGCGAAAGACAGGGTTCCTACGAGCAGTACTTC. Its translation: CASSERQGSYEQYF.

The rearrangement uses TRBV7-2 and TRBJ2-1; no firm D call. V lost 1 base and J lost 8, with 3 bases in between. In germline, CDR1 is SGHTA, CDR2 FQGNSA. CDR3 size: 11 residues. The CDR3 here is CASSLEYEQFF. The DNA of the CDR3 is TGTGCCAGCAGCTTAGAATATGAGCAGTTCTTC.

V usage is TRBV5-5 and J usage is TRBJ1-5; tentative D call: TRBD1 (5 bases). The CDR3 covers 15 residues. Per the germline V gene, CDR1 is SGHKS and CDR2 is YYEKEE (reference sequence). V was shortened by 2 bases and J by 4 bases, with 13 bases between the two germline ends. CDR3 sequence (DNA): TGTGCCAGCAGCTTATCAGCGGGGGATAATCAGCCCCAGCATTTT. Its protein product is CASSLSAGDNQPQHF.

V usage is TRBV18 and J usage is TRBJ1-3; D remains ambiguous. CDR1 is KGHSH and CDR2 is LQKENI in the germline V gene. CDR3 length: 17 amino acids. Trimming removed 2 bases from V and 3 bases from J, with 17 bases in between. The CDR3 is CASSPRLAVDLGNTIYF. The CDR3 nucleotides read TGTGCCAGCTCACCAAGGCTTGCGGTAGACCTTGGAAACACCATATATTTT.

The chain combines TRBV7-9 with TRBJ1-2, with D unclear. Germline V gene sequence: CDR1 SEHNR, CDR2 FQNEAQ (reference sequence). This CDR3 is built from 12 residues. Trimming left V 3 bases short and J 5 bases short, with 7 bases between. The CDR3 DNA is TGTGCCAGCAGCTTGAGCGCATATGGCTACACCTTC. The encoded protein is CASSLSAYGYTF.

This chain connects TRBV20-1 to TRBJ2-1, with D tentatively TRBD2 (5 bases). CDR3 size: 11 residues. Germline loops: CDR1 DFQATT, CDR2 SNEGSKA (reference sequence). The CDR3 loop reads CEGGSYNEQFF. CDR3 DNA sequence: TGCGAGGGCGGATCTTACAATGAGCAGTTCTTC.

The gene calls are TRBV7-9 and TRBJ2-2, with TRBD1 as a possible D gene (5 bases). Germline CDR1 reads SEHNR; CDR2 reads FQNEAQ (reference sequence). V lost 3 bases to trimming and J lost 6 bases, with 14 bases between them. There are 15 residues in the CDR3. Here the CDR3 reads CASSLFPTAPGELFF. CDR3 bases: TGTGCCAGCAGCTTGTTCCCGACAGCCCCCGGGGAGCTGTTTTTT.

The CDR3 region has the DNA TGTGCCAGCAGCCACTCGACAGTGCAAGAGACCCAGTACTTC. This encodes CASSHSTVQETQYF. The chain recombines TRBV5-5 with TRBJ2-5, with TRBD1 as a possible D gene (5 bases). V gave up 4 bases and J gave up 2 bases, with 12 bases separating them. The CDR3 is 14 residues long. Germline V gene data show CDR1 as SGHKS and CDR2 as YYEKEE (reference sequence).

DNA of the CDR3: TGTGCCTGGAGTACGACAGGGGGTGGTCATGGCTACACCTTC. This codes for CAWSTTGGGHGYTF. The chain joins TRBV30 to TRBJ1-2; 9 nucleotides agree with TRBD1. CDR1 is GTSNPN and CDR2 is SVGIG in the germline V gene (reference sequence). V shed 2 bases, J shed 6 bases, and the junction held 7 bases outside the gene matches. The CDR3 sequence is 14 residues long.

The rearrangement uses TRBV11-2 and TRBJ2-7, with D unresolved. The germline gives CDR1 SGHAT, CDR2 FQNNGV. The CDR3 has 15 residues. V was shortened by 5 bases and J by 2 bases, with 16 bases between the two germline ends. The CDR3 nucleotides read TGTGCCAGCAGCCCCCGATTCGCCACCACCTACGAGCAGTACTTC. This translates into CASSPRFATTYEQYF.

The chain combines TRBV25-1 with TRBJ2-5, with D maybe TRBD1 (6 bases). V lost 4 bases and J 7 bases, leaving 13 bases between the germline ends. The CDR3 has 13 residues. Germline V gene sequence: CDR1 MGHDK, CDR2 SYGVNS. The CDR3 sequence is CASSATGYGTQYF. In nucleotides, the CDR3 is TGTGCCAGCAGTGCGACAGGTTACGGGACCCAGTACTTC.

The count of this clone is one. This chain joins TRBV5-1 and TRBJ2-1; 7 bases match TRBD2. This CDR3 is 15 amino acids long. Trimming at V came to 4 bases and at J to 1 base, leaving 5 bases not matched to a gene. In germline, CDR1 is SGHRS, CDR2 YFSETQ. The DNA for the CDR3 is TGCGCCAGCAGCCCGGGACTAAGGTCCTACAATGAGCAGTTCTTC. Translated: CASSPGLRSYNEQFF.

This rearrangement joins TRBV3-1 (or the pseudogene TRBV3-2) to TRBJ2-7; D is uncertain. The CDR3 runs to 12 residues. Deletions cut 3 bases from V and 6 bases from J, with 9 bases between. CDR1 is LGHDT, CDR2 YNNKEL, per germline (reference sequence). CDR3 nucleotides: TGTGCCAGCAGCCAGGGATACGTCGAGCAGTACTTC. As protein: CASSQGYVEQYF.

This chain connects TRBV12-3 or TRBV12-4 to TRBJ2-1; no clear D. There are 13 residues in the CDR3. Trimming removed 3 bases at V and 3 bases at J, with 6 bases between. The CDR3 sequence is CASSFGYYNEQFF. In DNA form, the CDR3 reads TGTGCCAGCAGTTTTGGGTACTACAATGAGCAGTTCTTC.